These T cell receptor beta chains were read from a single sample in a study of T cell repertoires in cytomegalovirus infection. Each CDR3 protein gets one entry after TCRdb re-called the reads with MiXCR. The sample lists 250,000 to 300,000 distinct CDR3 sequences, about 25% occurring once. Sequencing was carried out using PBMCs. These receptors were taken from a human donor in good health (CMV status not recorded). Some clones in this sample may be carry-over from other donors' samples. The CDR3 runs from the conserved cysteine through the conserved F or W. A row's size may be missing; if present it is once, few, many or a size class.

>TRBV7-2|many
CASSFTREGLETQYF
>TRBV11-2|few
CASSFRGGAAGELFF
>TRBV29-1|-
CIIRRGSEGYTF
>TRBV29-1|-
CSVLWGLGTEAFF
>TRBV7-2|many
CASSLVVLAGVFNTGELFF
>TRBV5-1|-
CASAGGFANTEAFF
>TRBV7-9|many
CASSFIPRDSSGNTIYF
>TRBV7-8|many
CASSFNGATNEKLFF
>TRBV28|-
CASRDPRDEQFF
>TRBV25-1|few
CASNPLTGTSGGARPDTQYF
>TRBV6-5|-
CASSYGGTVSGANVLTF
>TRBV13|few
CASSLSGAGNQPQHF
>TRBV7-2|-
CASSLTTAYADTQYF
>TRBV20-1|few
CSAEGGLTSYNEQFF
>TRBV7-9|few
CASSLGFGSRYGYTF
>TRBV6-2/TRBV6-3|-
CASRRVGPSNQPQHF
>TRBV24-1|many
CATSDVRTSGSFYNEQFF